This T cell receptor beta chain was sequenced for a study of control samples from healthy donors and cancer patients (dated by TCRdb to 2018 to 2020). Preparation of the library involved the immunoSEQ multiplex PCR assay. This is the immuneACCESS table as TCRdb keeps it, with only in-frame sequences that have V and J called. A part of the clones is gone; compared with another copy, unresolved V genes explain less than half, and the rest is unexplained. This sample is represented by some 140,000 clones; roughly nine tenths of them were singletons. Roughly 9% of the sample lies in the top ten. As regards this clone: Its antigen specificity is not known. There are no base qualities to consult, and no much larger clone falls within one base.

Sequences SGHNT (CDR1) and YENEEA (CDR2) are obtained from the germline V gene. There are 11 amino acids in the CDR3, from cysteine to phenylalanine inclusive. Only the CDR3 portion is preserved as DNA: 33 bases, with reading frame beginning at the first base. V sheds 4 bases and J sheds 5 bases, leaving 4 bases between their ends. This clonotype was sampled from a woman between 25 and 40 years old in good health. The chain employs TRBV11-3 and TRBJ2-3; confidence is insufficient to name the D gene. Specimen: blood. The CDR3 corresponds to CASSYEDTQYF. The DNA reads TGTGCCAGCAGCTATGAAGATACGCAGTATTTT.